This record concerns one T cell receptor (beta chain) sequence. The record originates from a study of blood T cell repertoires in COVID-19. The CDR3 runs 12 residues. Germline V gene sequence: CDR1 SEHNR, CDR2 FQNEAQ (reference sequence). V was cut by 3 bases and J by 11 bases, with 13 bases left in between. Source study methods: Reference gene primer amplification yielded estimated nucleated cell counts. Clones were sequenced by immunoSEQ multiplex PCR, and TCRdb holds only the in-frame ones, with some missing. The V and J calls and clone size were taken over from that table, and D and trimming were inferred from the DNA. Of roughly 60,000 clones in the sample, over 75% were seen once.

The clonotype was recovered from a woman older than 75 with acute or convalescent COVID-19. Source material: peripheral blood. The chain combines TRBV7-9 with TRBJ1-1; D is unresolved. This CDR3 is CASSLQEADAFF. The CDR3 DNA is TGTGCCAGCAGCTTGCAGGAGGCCGACGCTTTCTTT. Full variable domain (rest looked up from reference TRBV7-9 and TRBJ1-1): DTGVSQNPRHKITKRGQNVTFRCDPISEHNRLYWYRQTLGQGPEFLTYFQNEAQLEKSRLLSDRFSAERPKGSFSTLEIQRTEQGDSAMYLCASSLQEADAFFGQGTRLTVV.